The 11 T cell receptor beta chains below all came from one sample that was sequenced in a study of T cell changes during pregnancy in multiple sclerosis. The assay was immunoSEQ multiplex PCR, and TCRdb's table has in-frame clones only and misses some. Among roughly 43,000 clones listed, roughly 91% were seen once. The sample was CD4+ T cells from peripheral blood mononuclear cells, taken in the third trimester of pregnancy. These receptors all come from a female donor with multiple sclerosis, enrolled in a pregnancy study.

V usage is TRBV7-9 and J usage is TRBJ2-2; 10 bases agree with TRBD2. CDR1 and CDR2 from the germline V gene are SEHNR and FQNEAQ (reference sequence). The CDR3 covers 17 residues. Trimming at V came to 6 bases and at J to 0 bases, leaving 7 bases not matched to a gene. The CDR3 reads CASSSPSGGTNTGELFF. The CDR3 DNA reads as TGTGCCAGCAGTTCTCCTAGCGGGGGAACGAACACCGGGGAGCTGTTTTTT.

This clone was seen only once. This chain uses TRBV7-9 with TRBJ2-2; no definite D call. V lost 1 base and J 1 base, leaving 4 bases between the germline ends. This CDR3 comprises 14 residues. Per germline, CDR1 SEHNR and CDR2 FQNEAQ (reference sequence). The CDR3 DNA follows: TGTGCCAGCAGCTTAGGAGGGAACACCGGGGAGCTGTTTTTT. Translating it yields CASSLGGNTGELFF.

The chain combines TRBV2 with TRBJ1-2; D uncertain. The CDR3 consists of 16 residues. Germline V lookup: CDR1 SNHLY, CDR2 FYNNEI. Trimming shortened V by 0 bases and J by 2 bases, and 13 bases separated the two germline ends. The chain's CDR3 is CASSEARRVLNYGYTF. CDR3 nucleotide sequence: TGTGCCAGCAGTGAAGCTCGGCGGGTCTTAAACTATGGCTACACCTTC.

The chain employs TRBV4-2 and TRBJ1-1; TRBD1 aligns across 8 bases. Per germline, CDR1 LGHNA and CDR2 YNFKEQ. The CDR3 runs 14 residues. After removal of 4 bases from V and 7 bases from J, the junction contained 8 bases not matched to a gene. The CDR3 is CASSPYGQGDEAFF. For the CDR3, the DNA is TGTGCCAGCAGCCCATATGGACAGGGCGATGAAGCTTTCTTT.

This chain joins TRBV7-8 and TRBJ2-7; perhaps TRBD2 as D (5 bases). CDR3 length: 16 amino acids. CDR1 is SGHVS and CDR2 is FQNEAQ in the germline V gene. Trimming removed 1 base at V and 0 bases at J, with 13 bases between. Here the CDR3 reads CASSLVDFGSSYEQYF. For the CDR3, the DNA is TGTGCCAGCAGCTTAGTGGACTTTGGCAGCTCCTACGAGCAGTACTTC.

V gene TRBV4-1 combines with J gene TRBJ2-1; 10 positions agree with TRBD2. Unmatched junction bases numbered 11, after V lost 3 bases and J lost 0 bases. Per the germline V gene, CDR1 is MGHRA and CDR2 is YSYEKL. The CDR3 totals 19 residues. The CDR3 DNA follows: TGCGCCAGCAGCCATCGGACTAGCGGAGTTTTAAGCTCCTACAATGAGCAGTTCTTC. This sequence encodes CASSHRTSGVLSSYNEQFF.

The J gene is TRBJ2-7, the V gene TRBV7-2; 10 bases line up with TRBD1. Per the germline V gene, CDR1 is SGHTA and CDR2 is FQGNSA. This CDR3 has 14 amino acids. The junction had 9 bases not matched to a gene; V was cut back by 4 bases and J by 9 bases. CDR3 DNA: TGTGCCAGCAGCTATCCGGGACAGGGGAGAGTGCAGTACTTC. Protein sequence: CASSYPGQGRVQYF.

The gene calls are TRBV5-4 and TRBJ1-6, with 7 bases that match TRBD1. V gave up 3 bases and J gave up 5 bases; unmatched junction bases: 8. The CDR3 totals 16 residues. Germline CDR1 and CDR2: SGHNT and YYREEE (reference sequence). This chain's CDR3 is CASSSNAGQNNSPLHF. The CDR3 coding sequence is TGTGCCAGCAGCTCTAATGCGGGACAGAATAATTCACCCCTCCACTTT.

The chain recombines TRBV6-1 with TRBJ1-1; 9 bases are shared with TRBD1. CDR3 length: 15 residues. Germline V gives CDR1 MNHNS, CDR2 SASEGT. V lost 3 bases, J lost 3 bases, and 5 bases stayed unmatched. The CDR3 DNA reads TGTGCCAGCAGTGAGAGGGGACAGGGCCACACTGAAGCTTTCTTT. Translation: CASSERGQGHTEAFF.

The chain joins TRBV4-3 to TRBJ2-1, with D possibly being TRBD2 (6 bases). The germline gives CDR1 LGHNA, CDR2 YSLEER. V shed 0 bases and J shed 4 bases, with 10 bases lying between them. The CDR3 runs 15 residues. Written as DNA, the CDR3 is TGCGCCAGCAGCCAAGAGGGGAGGACTTACAATGAGCAGTTCTTC. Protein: CASSQEGRTYNEQFF.

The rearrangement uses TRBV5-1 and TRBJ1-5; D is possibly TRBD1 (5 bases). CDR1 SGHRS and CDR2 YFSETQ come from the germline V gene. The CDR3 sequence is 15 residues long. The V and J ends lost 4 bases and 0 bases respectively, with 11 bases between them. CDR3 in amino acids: CASSPGGDSNQPQHF. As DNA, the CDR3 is TGCGCCAGCAGCCCGGGAGGGGATAGCAATCAGCCCCAGCATTTT.